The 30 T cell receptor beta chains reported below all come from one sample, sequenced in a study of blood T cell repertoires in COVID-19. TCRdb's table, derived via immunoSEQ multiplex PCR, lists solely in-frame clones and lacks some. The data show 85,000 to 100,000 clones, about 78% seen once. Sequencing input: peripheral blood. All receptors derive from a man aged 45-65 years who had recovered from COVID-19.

Here the CDR3 DNA reads TGTGCCAGTAGTATTCCTCGACGGGGGACGGGGAACACTGAAGCTTTCTTT. Protein: CASSIPRRGTGNTEAFF. V gene TRBV19 combines with J gene TRBJ1-1, with D tentatively TRBD1 (5 bases). Germline assignment: CDR1 LNHDA and CDR2 SQIVND (reference sequence). V was shortened by 3 bases and J by 1 base, with 18 bases between the two germline ends. The CDR3 has 17 residues.

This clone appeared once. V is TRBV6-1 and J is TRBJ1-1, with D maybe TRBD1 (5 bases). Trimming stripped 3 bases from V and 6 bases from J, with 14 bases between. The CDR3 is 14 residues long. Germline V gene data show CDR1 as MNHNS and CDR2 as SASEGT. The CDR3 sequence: CASSDQGWKPEAFF. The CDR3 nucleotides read TGTGCCAGCAGTGACCAGGGTTGGAAACCTGAAGCTTTCTTT.

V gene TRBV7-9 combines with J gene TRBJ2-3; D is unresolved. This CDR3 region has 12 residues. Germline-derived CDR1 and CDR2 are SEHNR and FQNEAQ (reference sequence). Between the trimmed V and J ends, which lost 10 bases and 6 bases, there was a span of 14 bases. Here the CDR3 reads CATRNEKDTQYF. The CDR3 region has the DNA TGTGCCACCCGAAACGAGAAGGATACGCAGTATTTT.

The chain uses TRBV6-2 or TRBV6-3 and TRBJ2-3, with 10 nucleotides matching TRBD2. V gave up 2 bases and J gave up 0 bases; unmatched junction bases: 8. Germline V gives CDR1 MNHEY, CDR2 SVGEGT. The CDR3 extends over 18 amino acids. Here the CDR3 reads CASSYRTSGTYSTDTQYF. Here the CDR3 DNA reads TGTGCCAGCAGTTACCGAACTAGCGGGACCTATAGCACAGATACGCAGTATTTT.

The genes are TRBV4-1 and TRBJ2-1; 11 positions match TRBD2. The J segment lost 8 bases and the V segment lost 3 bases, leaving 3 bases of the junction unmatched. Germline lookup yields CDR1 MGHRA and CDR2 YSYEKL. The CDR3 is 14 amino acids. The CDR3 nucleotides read TGCGCCAGCAGCCAGCTAGCGGGAGGCGATGAGCAGTTCTTC. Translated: CASSQLAGGDEQFF.

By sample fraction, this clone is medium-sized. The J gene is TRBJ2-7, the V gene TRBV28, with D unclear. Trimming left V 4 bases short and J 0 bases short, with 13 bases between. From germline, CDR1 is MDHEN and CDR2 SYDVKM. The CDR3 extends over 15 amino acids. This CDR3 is CASSSKYTFSYEQYF. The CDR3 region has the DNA TGTGCCAGCAGTTCGAAATATACTTTCTCCTACGAGCAGTACTTC.

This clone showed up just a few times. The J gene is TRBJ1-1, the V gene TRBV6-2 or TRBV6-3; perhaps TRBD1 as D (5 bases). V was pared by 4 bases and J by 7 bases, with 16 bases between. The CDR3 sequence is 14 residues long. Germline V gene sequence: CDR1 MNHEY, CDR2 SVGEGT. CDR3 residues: CASSLGLINYEAFF. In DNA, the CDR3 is TGTGCCAGCAGTTTGGGGCTTATTAACTATGAAGCTTTCTTT.

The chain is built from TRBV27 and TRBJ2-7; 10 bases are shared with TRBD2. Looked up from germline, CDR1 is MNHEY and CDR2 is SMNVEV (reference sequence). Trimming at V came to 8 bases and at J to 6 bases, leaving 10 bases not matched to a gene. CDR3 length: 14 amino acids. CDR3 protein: CASALAGVTLEQYF. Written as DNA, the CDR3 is TGTGCCAGCGCCCTAGCGGGAGTAACCCTCGAGCAGTACTTC.

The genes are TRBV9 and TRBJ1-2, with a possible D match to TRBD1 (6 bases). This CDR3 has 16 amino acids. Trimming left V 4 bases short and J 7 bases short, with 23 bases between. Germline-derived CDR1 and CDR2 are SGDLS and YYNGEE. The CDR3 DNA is TGTGCCAGCAGCACCCAATCAGGGGTCCCCTTCGGTGGCTACACCTTC. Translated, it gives CASSTQSGVPFGGYTF.

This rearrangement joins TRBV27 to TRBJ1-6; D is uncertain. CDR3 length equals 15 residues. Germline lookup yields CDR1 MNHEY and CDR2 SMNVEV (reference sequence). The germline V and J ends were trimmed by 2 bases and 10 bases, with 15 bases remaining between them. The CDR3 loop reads CASSLIGRGGSPLHF. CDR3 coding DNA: TGTGCCAGCAGTTTAATTGGCCGGGGTGGATCACCCCTCCACTTT.

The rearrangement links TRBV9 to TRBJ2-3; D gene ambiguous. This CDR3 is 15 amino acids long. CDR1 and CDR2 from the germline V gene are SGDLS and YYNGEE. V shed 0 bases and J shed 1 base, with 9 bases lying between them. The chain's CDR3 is CASSVDGRGTDTQYF. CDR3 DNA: TGTGCCAGCAGCGTAGACGGCCGGGGCACAGATACGCAGTATTTT.

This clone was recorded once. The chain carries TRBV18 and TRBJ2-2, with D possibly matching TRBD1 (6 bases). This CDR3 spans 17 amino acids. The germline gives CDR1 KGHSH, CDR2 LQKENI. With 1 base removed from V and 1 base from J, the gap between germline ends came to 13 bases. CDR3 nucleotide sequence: TGTGCCAGCTCACCACAGCCCGGACAGTTGAACACCGGGGAGCTGTTTTTT. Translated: CASSPQPGQLNTGELFF.

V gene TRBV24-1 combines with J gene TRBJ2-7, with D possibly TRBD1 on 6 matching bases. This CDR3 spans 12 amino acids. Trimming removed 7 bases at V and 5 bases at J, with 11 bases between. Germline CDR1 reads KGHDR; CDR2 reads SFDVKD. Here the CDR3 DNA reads TGTGCCACCAGCGACAGGAGGAACGAGCAGTACTTC. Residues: CATSDRRNEQYF.

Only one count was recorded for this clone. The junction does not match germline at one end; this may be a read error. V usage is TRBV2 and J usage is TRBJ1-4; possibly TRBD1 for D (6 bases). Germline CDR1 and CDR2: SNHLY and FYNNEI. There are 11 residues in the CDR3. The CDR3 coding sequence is TGTGCCACTGACAGAACAGGGTATGTCGATTTT. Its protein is CATDRTGYVDF.

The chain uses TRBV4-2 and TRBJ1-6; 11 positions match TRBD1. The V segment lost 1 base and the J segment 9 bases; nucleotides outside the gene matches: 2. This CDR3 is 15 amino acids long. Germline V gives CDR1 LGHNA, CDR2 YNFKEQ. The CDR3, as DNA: TGTGCCAGCAGCCAAGCGGACAGGGGGCCTTCACCCCTCCACTTT. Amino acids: CASSQADRGPSPLHF.

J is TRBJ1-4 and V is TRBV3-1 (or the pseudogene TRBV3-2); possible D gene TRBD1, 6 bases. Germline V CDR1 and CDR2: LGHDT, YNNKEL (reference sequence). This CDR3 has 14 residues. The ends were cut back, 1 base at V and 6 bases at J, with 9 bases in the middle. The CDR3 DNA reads TGTGCCAGCAGCCAAGCCCGACAGGATGAAAAACTGTTTTTT. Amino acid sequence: CASSQARQDEKLFF.

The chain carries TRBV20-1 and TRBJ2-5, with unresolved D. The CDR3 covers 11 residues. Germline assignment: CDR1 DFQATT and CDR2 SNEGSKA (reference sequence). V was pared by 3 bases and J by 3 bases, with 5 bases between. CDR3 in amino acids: CSARGEETQYF. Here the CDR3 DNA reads TGCAGTGCTAGGGGCGAAGAGACCCAGTACTTC.

This chain's CDR3 is CASSLEGLGEKLFF. In DNA, the CDR3 is TGTGCCAGCAGCTTAGAGGGACTTGGTGAAAAACTGTTTTTT. The V and J genes are TRBV11-2 and TRBJ1-4; D is possibly TRBD1 (5 bases). CDR1 is SGHAT, CDR2 FQNNGV, per germline. The V gene lost 0 bases and the J gene lost 7 bases, with 9 bases spanning the gap. There are 14 residues in the CDR3.

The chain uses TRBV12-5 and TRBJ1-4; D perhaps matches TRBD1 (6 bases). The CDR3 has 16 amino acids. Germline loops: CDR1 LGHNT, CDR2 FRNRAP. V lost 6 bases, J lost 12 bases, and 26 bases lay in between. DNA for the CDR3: TGTGCTAGTGGCTGCGACAGGCCCTCACAGTGGTTGGAACTGTTTTTT. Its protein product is CASGCDRPSQWLELFF.

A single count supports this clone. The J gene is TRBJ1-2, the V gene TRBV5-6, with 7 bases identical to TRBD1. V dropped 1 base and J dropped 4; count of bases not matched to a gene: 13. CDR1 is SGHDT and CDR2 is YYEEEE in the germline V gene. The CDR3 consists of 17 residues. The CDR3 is CASSLFGGTDRGYGYTF. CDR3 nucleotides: TGTGCCAGCAGCTTGTTTGGAGGGACAGACAGAGGCTATGGCTACACCTTC.

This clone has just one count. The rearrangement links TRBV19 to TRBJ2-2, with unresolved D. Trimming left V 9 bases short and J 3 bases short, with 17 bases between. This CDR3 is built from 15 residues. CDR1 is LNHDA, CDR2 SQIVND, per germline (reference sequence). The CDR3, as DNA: TGTGCCAGCTATACCCCCGGCGGATACACCGGGGAGCTGTTTTTT. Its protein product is CASYTPGGYTGELFF.

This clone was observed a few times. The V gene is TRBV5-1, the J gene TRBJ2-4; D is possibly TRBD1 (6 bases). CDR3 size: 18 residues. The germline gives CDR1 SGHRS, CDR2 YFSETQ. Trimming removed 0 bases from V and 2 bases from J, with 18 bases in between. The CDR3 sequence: CASSLDSYPGVTKNIQYF. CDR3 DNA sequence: TGCGCCAGCAGCTTGGACAGCTATCCAGGGGTAACCAAAAACATTCAGTACTTC.

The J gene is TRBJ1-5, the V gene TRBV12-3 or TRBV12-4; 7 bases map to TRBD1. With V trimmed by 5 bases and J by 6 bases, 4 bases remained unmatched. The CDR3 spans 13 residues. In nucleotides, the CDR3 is TGTGCCAGCAGTCGACAGGGTAGTCAGCCCCAGCATTTT. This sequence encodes CASSRQGSQPQHF.

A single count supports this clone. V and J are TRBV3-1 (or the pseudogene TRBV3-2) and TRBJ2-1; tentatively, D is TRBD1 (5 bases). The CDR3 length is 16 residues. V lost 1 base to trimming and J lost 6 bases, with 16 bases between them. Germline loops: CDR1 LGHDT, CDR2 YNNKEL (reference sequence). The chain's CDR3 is CASSQVGQGSVNEQFF. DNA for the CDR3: TGTGCCAGCAGCCAAGTTGGGCAGGGAAGCGTCAATGAGCAGTTCTTC.

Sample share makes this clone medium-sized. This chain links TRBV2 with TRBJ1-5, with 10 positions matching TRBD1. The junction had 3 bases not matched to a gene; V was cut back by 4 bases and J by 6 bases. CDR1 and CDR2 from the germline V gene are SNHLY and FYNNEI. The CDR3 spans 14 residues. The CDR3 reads CASSADRGVQPQHF. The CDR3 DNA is TGTGCCAGCAGTGCGGACAGGGGGGTTCAGCCCCAGCATTTT.

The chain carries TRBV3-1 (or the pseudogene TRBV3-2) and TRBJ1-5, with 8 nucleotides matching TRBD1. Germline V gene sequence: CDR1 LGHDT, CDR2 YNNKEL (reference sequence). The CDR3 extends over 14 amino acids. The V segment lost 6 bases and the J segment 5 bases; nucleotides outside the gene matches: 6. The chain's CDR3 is CASSQGADDQPQHF. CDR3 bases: TGTGCCAGCAGTCAGGGGGCGGACGATCAGCCCCAGCATTTT.

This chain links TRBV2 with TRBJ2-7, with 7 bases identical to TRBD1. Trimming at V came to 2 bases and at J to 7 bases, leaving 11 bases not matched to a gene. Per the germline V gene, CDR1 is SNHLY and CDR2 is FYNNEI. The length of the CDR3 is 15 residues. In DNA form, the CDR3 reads TGTGCCAGCAGTGAATCAACTTTGACAGGGCCAGAGCAGTACTTC. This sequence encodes CASSESTLTGPEQYF. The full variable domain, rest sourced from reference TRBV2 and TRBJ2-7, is EPEVTQTPSHQVTQMGQEVILRCVPISNHLYFYWYRQILGQKVEFLVSFYNNEISEKSEIFDDQFSVERPDGSNFTLKIRSTKLEDSAMYFCASSESTLTGPEQYFGPGTRLTVT.

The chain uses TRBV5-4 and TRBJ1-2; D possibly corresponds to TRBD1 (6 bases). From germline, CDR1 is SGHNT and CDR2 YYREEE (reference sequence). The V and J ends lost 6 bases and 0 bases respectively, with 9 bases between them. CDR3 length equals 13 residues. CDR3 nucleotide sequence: TGTGCCAGCAACGGACAGCCTAACTATGGCTACACCTTC. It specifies CASNGQPNYGYTF. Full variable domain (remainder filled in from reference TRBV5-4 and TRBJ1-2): ETGVTQSPTHLIKTRGQQVTLRCSSQSGHNTVSWYQQALGQGPQFIFQYYREEENGRGNFPPRFSGLQFPNYSSELNVNALELDDSALYLCASNGQPNYGYTFGSGTRLTVV.

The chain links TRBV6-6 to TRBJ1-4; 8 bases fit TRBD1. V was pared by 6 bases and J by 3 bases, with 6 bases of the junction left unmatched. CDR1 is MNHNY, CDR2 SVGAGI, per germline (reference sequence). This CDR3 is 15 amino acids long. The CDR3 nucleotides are TGTGCCAGCAGCCGGGGGACAGGTGCTAATGAAAAACTGTTTTTT. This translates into CASSRGTGANEKLFF.

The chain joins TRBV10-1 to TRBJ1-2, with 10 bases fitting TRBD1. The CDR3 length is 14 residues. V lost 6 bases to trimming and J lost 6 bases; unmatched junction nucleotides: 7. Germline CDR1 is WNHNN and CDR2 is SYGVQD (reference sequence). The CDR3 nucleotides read TGCGCCAGCAGAACCGGGACAGGGGAAAATGGCTACACCTTC. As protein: CASRTGTGENGYTF.